This T cell receptor (beta chain) was recovered during a study of blood T cell repertoires in COVID-19. Overall study: Material from acute and convalescent COVID-19 was sourced from the United States, Italy and Spain. T cells, B-cell-depleted T cells, or PBMCs supplied cDNA or gDNA.

Original handling: Counts of nucleated cells, estimated from reference gene primer amplification, were obtained. Sequencing used immunoSEQ multiplex PCR; TCRdb keeps in-frame clones, though not all of them. The V and J calls and the clone size are those of that table, but D and trimming were determined from the DNA. The table records under 200,000 clones, approximately 84% of them present only once. V was shortened by 3 bases and J by 1 base, with 4 bases between the two germline ends. The CDR3 is made up of 14 amino acids. Germline CDR1 and CDR2: MGHRA and YSYEKL. This sequence was found in a man aged 35 to 55 who had recovered from COVID-19. V usage is TRBV4-1 and J usage is TRBJ2-6; D not certain. Sequencing used peripheral blood. In DNA, the CDR3 is TGCGCCAGCAGCCACGTATCTGGGGCCAACGTCCTGACTTTC. Translation: CASSHVSGANVLTF.